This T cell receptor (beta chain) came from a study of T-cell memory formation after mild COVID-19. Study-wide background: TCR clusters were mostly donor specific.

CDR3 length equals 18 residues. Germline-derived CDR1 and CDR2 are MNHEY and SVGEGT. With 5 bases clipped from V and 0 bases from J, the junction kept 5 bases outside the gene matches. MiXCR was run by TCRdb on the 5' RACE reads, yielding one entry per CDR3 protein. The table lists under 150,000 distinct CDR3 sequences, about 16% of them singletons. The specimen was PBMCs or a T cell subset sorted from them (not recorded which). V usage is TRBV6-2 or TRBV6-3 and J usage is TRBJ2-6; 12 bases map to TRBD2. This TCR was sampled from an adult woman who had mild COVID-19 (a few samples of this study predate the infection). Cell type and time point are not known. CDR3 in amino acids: CASSQASGGASGANVLTF. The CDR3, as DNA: TGTGCCAGCAGTCAGGCTAGCGGGGGGGCCTCTGGGGCCAACGTCCTGACTTTC.